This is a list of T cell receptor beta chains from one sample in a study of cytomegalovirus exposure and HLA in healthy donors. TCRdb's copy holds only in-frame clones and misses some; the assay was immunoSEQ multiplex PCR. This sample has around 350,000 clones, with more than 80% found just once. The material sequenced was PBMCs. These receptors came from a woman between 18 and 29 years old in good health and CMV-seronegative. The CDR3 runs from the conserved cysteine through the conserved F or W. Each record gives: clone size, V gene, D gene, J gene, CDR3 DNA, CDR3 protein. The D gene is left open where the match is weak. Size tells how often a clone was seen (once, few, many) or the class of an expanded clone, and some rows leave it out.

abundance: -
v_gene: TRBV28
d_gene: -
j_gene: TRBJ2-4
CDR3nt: TGTGCCAGCAGCCCTACAGGCCCTGCAAACATTCAGTACTTC
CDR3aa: CASSPTGPANIQYF

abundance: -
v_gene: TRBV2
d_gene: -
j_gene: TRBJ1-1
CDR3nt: TGTGCCAGCAGTGATGGGGGGGCGAACACTGAAGCTTTCTTT
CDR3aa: CASSDGGANTEAFF

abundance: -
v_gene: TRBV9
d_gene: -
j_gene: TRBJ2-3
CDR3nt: TGTGCCAGCAGCGTAGCGGCTGGTGGGCGGGGACCCGAGGTAAATACGCAGTATTTT
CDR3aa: CASSVAAGGRGPEVNTQYF

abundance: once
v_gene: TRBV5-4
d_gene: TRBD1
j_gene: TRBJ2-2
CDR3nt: TGTGCCAGCAGCTCCCTGGACAGGGGGTGGAACACCGGGGAGCTGTTTTTT
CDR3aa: CASSSLDRGWNTGELFF

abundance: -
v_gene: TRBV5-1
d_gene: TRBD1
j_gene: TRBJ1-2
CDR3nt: TGCGCCAGCAGCTTGGACCTCCCAACAGGGGGTTGGTATGGCTACACCTTC
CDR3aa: CASSLDLPTGGWYGYTF

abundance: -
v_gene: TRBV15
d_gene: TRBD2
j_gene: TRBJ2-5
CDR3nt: TGTGCCACCAGCAGAGCCCTCGGGACTAGCGGGATGTTGGGAGAGACCCAGTACTTC
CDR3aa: CATSRALGTSGMLGETQYF

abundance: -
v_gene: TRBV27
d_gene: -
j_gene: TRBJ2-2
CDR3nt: TGTGCCAGCAGCCTACTTTCAACCCGGGAGCTGTTTTTT
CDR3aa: CASSLLSTRELFF

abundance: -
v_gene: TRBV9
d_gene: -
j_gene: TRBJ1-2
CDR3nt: TGTGCCAGCAGCGTCGACTCTTCCCAACAGGGAATCTATGGCTACACCTTC
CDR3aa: CASSVDSSQQGIYGYTF

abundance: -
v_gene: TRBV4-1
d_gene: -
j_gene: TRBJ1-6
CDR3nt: TGCGCCAGCAGCCAAGGTCCGTATTTCTTTCCTTCACCCCTCCACTTT
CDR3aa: CASSQGPYFFPSPLHF

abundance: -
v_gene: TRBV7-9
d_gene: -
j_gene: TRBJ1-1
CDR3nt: TGTGCCAGCAGCTTAGTCGGTACAGTCAACACTGAAGCTTTCTTT
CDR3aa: CASSLVGTVNTEAFF

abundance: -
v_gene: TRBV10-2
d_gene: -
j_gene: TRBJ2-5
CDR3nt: TGCGCCAGCAGAGAGAGGGGGACCCAGTACTTC
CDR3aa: CASRERGTQYF

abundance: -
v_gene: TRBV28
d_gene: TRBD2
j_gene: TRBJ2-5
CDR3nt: TGTGCCAGCAGTGCTGTAGCGGGGGTCTATGGGGTACAAGAGACCCAGTACTTC
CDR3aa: CASSAVAGVYGVQETQYF

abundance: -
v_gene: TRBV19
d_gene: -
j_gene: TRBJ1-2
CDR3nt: TGTGCCAGTACCGCCGGACAAGGAGTCTTTGGCTACACCTTC
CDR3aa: CASTAGQGVFGYTF

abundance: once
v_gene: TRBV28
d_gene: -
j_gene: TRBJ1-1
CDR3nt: TGTGCCAGCAGGACGTACGGGGGGGGCGGCACTGAAGCTTTCTTT
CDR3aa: CASRTYGGGGTEAFF

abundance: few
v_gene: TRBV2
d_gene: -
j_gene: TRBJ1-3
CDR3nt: TGTGCCAGCAGTGAGGGCAGCTCTGGAAACACCATATATTTT
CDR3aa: CASSEGSSGNTIYF

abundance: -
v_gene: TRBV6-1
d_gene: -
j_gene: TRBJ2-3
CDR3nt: TGTGCCAGCATTATTGCGGGATTGGGAGATACGCAGTATTTT
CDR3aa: CASIIAGLGDTQYF

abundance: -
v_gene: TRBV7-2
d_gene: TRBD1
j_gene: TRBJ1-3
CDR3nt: TGTGCCAGCAGCGGGGACAGGGGCTCTGGAAACACCATATATTTT
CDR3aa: CASSGDRGSGNTIYF

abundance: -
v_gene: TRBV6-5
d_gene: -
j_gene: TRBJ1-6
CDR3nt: TGTGCCAGCAGAGACCCCAGGGCTGAGTCCTCACCCCTCCACTTT
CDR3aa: CASRDPRAESSPLHF

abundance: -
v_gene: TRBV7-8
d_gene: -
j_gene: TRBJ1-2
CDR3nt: TGTGCCAGCAGCTTTGCACGGGAGAACTATGGCTACACCTTC
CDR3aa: CASSFARENYGYTF

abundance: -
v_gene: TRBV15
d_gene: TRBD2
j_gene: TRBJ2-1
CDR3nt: TGTGCCACCTCGGTTCCTGTCGTTCGGGGACTAGTCACTGAGCAGTTCTTC
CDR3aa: CATSVPVVRGLVTEQFF

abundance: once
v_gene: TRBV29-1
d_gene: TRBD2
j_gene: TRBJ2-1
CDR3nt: TGCAGCGTCATTTCGGCGGGAGTGGGGAATGAGCAGTTCTTC
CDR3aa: CSVISAGVGNEQFF

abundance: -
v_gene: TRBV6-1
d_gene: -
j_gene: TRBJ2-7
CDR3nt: TGTGCCAGTGCACAGACCTTCTACGAGCAGTACTTC
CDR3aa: CASAQTFYEQYF

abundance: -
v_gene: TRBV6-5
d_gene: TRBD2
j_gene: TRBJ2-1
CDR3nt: TGTGCCAGCAGTTATGTACTAGCGGCCCCCAATGAGCAGTTCTTC
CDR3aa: CASSYVLAAPNEQFF

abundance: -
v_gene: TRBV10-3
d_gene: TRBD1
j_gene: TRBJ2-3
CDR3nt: TGTGCCATCAGTGAGTCGGGACAGGGGTCAGATACGCAGTATTTT
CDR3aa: CAISESGQGSDTQYF

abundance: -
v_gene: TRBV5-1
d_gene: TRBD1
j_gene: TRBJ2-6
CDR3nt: TGCGCCAGCAGCTCCGACTTCGGACAGGGGGCCCACCTTCTCTCTGGGGCCAACGTCCTGACTTTC
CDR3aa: CASSSDFGQGAHLLSGANVLTF

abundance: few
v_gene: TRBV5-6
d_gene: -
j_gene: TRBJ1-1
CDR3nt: TGTGCCAGCAGCGGGGGACACGTGAACACTGAAGCTTTCTTT
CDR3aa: CASSGGHVNTEAFF

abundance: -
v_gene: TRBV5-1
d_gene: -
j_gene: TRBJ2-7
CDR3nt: TGCGCCAGCAGCTTCTCAGACAGTTTTACCTACGAGCAGTACTTC
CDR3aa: CASSFSDSFTYEQYF

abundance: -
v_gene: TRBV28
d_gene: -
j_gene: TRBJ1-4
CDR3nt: TGTGCCAGCAGTTTGGTCCAAGCTGCTGAAAAACTGTTTTTT
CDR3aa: CASSLVQAAEKLFF

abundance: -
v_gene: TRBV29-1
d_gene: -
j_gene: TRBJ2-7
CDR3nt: TGCAGCGTTGAACAGTTTGTCCAGAGGTCCTACGAGCAGTACTTC
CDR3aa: CSVEQFVQRSYEQYF

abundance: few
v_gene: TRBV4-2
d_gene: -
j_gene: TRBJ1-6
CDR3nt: TGTGCCAGCAGCCTACATTCGTATTCACCCCTCCACTTT
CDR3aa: CASSLHSYSPLHF

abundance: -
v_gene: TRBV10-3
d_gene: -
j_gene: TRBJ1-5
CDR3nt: TGTGCCATCAGTGCCGGGGGCAATCAGCCCCAGCATTTT
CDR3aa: CAISAGGNQPQHF

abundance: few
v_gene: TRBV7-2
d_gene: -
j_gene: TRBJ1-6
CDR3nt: TGTGCCAGCAGGGCAGATAATTCACCCCTCCACTTT
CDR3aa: CASRADNSPLHF

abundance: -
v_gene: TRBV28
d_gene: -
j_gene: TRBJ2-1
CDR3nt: TGTGCCAGCAGTCCCAACCGAGAGCTCTCCTACAATGAGCAGTTCTTC
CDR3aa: CASSPNRELSYNEQFF

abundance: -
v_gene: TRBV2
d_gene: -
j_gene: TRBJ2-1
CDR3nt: TGTGCCAGCAGGCCCCCGGGGATTTTGAATGAGCAGTTCTTC
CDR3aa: CASRPPGILNEQFF

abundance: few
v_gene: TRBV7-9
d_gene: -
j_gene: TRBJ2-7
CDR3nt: TGTGCCAGCAGTCAACAGGGCTACGAGCAGTACTTC
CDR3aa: CASSQQGYEQYF

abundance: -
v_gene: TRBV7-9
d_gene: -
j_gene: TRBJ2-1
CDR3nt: TGTGCCAGCAGCCGAGGAGGATCCTACAATGAGCAGTTCTTC
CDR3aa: CASSRGGSYNEQFF

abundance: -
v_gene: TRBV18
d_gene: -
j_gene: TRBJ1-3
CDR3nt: TGTGCCAGCTCACCAGCGGTCGGAAACACCATATATTTT
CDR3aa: CASSPAVGNTIYF

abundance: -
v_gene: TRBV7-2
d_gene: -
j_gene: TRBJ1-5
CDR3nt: TGTGCCAGCAGCTTAGAAGACACAGGGTCATGGCCCCAGCATTTT
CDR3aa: CASSLEDTGSWPQHF

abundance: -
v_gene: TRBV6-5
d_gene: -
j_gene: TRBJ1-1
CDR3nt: TGTGCCAGCAGTACAACAGGGTTCCCTGAAGCTTTCTTT
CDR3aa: CASSTTGFPEAFF

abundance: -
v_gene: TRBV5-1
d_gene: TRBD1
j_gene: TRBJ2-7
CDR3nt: TGCGCCAGCAGCCTTTCGACAGGGACCTACGAGCAGTACTTC
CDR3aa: CASSLSTGTYEQYF

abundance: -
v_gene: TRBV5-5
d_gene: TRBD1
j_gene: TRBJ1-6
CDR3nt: TGTGCCAGCAGCCCCCTAAGTCCGGGACAGGGAATAACCCTCCACTTT
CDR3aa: CASSPLSPGQGITLHF

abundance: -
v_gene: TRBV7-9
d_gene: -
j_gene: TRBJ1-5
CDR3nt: TGTGCCAGCAGGTTCGGGAGCAATCAGCCCCAGCATTTT
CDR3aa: CASRFGSNQPQHF

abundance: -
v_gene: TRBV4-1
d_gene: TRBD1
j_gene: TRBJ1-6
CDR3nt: TGCGCCAGCAGCCCGGGGGACAGGGGGAATTCACCCCTCCACTTT
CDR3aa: CASSPGDRGNSPLHF

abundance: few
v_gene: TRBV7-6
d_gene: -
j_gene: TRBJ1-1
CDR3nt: TGTGCCAGCAGCTCAAGGACCGGCGGGGACACTGAAGCTTTCTTT
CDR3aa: CASSSRTGGDTEAFF

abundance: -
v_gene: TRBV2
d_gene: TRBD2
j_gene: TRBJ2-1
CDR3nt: TGTGCCAGCATTCTGGGCGGGGGAGGATATGAGCAGTTCTTC
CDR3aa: CASILGGGGYEQFF

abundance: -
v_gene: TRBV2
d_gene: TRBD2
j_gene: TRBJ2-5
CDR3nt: TGTGCCAGCGGGCAGACTAGCGGGACGGAGACCCAGTACTTC
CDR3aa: CASGQTSGTETQYF

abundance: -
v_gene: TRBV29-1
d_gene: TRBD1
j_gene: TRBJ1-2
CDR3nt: TGCAGCGTTGCTCCGGGACAGACGAACTATGGCTACACCTTC
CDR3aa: CSVAPGQTNYGYTF

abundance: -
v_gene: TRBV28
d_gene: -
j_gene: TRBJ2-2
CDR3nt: TGTGCCAGCAGTTTCGCCTCAGGGCTGGTCACCGGGGAGCTGTTTTTT
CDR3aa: CASSFASGLVTGELFF

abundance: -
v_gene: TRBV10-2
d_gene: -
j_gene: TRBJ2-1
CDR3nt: TGCGCCAGTCGACTCCCCTACAATGAGCAGTTCTTC
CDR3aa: CASRLPYNEQFF

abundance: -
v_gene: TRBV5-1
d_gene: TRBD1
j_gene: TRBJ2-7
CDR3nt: TGCGCCAGTACCGGGACAGGCGACTACGAGCAGTACTTC
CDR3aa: CASTGTGDYEQYF

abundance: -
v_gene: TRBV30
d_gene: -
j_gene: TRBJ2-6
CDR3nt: TGTGCCTGCCAACGGGGTTCTGGGGCCAACGTCCTGACTTTC
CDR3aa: CACQRGSGANVLTF

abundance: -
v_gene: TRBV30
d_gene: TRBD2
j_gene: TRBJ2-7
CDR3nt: TGTGCCTGGAGTCGGGGAGGGCTCTACGAGCAGTACTTC
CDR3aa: CAWSRGGLYEQYF

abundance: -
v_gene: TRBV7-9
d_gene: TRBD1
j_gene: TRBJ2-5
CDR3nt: TGTGCCAGCAGCCATCCTGAGGGGGCGAAGACCCAGTACTTC
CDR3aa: CASSHPEGAKTQYF

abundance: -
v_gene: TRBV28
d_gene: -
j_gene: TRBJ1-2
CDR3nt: TGTGCCAGCAGTTGGGGCCTTAGTTATGGCTACACCTTC
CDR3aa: CASSWGLSYGYTF

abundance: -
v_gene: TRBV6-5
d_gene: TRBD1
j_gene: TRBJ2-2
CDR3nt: TGTGCCACCCTACAGGGGAGGGAGCTGTTTTTT
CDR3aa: CATLQGRELFF

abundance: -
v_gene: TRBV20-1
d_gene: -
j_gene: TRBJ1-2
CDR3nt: TGCAGTGCTCTAGGTCCGGGCTACACCTTC
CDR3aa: CSALGPGYTF

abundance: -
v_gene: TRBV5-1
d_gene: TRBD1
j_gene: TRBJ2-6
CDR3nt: TGCGCCAGCAGCTTGGTCTCTCTCACAGGGGCCTCTGGGGCCAACGTCCTGACTTTC
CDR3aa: CASSLVSLTGASGANVLTF

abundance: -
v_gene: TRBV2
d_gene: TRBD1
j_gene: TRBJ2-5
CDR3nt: TGTGCCAGCGGGCACCGGGACAGGCGATTCCAAGAGACCCAGTACTTC
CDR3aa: CASGHRDRRFQETQYF

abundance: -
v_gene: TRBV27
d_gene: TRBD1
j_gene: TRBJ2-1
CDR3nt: TGTGCCAGCAGTTTATCAGGGACAGGGAAAAGTGAGCAGTTCTTC
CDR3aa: CASSLSGTGKSEQFF

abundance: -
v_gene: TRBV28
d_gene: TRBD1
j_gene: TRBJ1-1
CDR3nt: TGTGCCAGCATCCCGAGACAGGGAGCGAGAAACACTGAAGCTTTCTTT
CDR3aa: CASIPRQGARNTEAFF